This is a list of T cell receptor beta chains from one sample in a study of blood T cell repertoires in COVID-19. Generated by immunoSEQ multiplex PCR, the TCRdb table keeps only in-frame clones and is missing some. The sample holds 240,000 or so clones, more than 80% seen once. Sequenced input: PBMCs or T cells enriched from blood (not recorded which). The receptors here all came from a man in his fifties who had been exposed to COVID-19. CDR3s include the opening cysteine and the closing phenylalanine or tryptophan. Fields, in order: CDR3 DNA, CDR3 protein, J gene, D gene, clone size, V gene. A D gene is named only where the DNA matches it firmly. Only some rows state a clone size, as once, few, many or a class for expanded clones.

DNA: TGTGCCAGCTCACCCGGGAGGCCAGCCCAAGAGACCCAGTACTTC; CDR3: CASSPGRPAQETQYF; J: TRBJ2-5; D: TRBD2; size: .; V: TRBV18
DNA: TGTGCCAGCAGGCTTGGACAGGAGCTTGATGGCTACACCTTC; CDR3: CASRLGQELDGYTF; J: TRBJ1-2; D: TRBD1; size: .; V: TRBV6-5
DNA: TGTGCCAGCAGCGTAGGCGTGATTGGGGCCTATGGCTACACCTTC; CDR3: CASSVGVIGAYGYTF; J: TRBJ1-2; D: .; size: .; V: TRBV9
DNA: TGTGCCAGCAGTTCCCCCCGGGGGGCTTTAAATAATTCACCCCTCCACTTT; CDR3: CASSSPRGALNNSPLHF; J: TRBJ1-6; D: .; size: .; V: TRBV28
DNA: TGTGCCAGCAGTCCGACCGGGACTAGCTCCCACGAGCAGTACTTC; CDR3: CASSPTGTSSHEQYF; J: TRBJ2-7; D: TRBD2; size: .; V: TRBV28
DNA: TGTGCCAGCAGCTCCGGACCGTACTTCCGGCAGGGGAACACTGAAGCTTTCTTT; CDR3: CASSSGPYFRQGNTEAFF; J: TRBJ1-1; D: .; size: .; V: TRBV5-4
DNA: TGTGCCAGCAGCCAGGAGGGGATAAAGGGTGAAAAACTGTTTTTT; CDR3: CASSQEGIKGEKLFF; J: TRBJ1-4; D: .; size: .; V: TRBV2
DNA: TGTGCCAGCAGCCCCCTCGACAGGTTTGATGAAAAACTGTTTTTT; CDR3: CASSPLDRFDEKLFF; J: TRBJ1-4; D: .; size: .; V: TRBV2
DNA: TGTTTTCGGGCCGGAGGGGAAAAACTGTTTTTT; CDR3: CFRAGGEKLFF; J: TRBJ1-4; D: .; size: few; V: TRBV5-1
DNA: TGTGCCAGCAGCGTAACGGGTGGCAATCAGCCCCAGCATTTT; CDR3: CASSVTGGNQPQHF; J: TRBJ1-5; D: .; size: .; V: TRBV9
DNA: TGTGCCAGTAGTATAGAGGAGGGATCTAACTATGGCTACACCTTC; CDR3: CASSIEEGSNYGYTF; J: TRBJ1-2; D: .; size: .; V: TRBV19
DNA: TGTGCCAGCAGTCCCGGACTAGCGGGAGTGACAGATACGCAGTATTTT; CDR3: CASSPGLAGVTDTQYF; J: TRBJ2-3; D: TRBD2; size: .; V: TRBV7-3
DNA: TGTGCCAGCAGCCCAACTATGGTCCCCTCCTACAATGAGCAGTTCTTC; CDR3: CASSPTMVPSYNEQFF; J: TRBJ2-1; D: .; size: .; V: TRBV9
DNA: TGTGCCAGCAGCTTAACCCCCCCCCACGGGGAGCTGTTTTTT; CDR3: CASSLTPPHGELFF; J: TRBJ2-2; D: .; size: .; V: TRBV7-3
DNA: TGTGCCAGCCGAGGAGGGGGCTTGGGTCAGCCCCAGCATTTT; CDR3: CASRGGGLGQPQHF; J: TRBJ1-5; D: TRBD1; size: .; V: TRBV6-5
DNA: TGTGCCATCAGTAGAGATATGAACACTGAAGCTTTCTTT; CDR3: CAISRDMNTEAFF; J: TRBJ1-1; D: .; size: .; V: TRBV10-3
DNA: TGTGCCAGCAGCTTGGGGCAGGGGGCCTACGAGCAGTACTTC; CDR3: CASSLGQGAYEQYF; J: TRBJ2-7; D: TRBD1; size: .; V: TRBV5-4
DNA: TGTGCCAGCAGTTCCCCCGGACAGCGATACCAAGAGACCCAGTACTTC; CDR3: CASSSPGQRYQETQYF; J: TRBJ2-5; D: .; size: .; V: TRBV28
DNA: TGTGCCATCAGTGCTCAACGACAGGGGTTGGGTCAGCCCCAGCATTTT; CDR3: CAISAQRQGLGQPQHF; J: TRBJ1-5; D: TRBD1; size: .; V: TRBV10-3
DNA: TGTGCCACCAGTGACCCCGGCGGGGGCAGAGATGGCTACACCTTC; CDR3: CATSDPGGGRDGYTF; J: TRBJ1-2; D: .; size: .; V: TRBV24-1
DNA: TGCGCCAGCAGCATCGGGACAGCCAATTCACCCCTCCACTTT; CDR3: CASSIGTANSPLHF; J: TRBJ1-6; D: TRBD1; size: .; V: TRBV5-1
DNA: TGCGCCAGCAGCTTGTCTACAGGAGAAAACATTCAGTACTTC; CDR3: CASSLSTGENIQYF; J: TRBJ2-4; D: .; size: .; V: TRBV5-1
DNA: TGTGCCAGCAGGGACTCCGGGACAGTGCAAGCTTTCTTT; CDR3: CASRDSGTVQAFF; J: TRBJ1-1; D: TRBD1; size: once; V: TRBV27
DNA: TGCGCCAGCAGCCACCGAAGGGGTGGGACAGGGGCTTACAATGAGCAGTTCTTC; CDR3: CASSHRRGGTGAYNEQFF; J: TRBJ2-1; D: TRBD1; size: .; V: TRBV4-1
DNA: TGTGCCAGCAGCTTCCCGACAGGGGGCCTTGGCTACACCTTC; CDR3: CASSFPTGGLGYTF; J: TRBJ1-2; D: TRBD1; size: .; V: TRBV13
DNA: TGTGCCAGCAGCTTAGGTTCCCTAGCGGGAGTTGTAGAGACCCAGTACTTC; CDR3: CASSLGSLAGVVETQYF; J: TRBJ2-5; D: TRBD2; size: .; V: TRBV7-9
DNA: TGTGCCAGCAGTACAGGGATTAATCAGCCCCAGCATTTT; CDR3: CASSTGINQPQHF; J: TRBJ1-5; D: .; size: .; V: TRBV27
DNA: TGCGCCAGCAGCTCTAGCGGAGGCTCCTACAATGAGCAGTTCTTC; CDR3: CASSSSGGSYNEQFF; J: TRBJ2-1; D: TRBD2; size: .; V: TRBV5-1
DNA: TGTGCCAGCAGTCAAGGACAGGGACTCCAGCATTTT; CDR3: CASSQGQGLQHF; J: TRBJ1-5; D: TRBD1; size: .; V: TRBV11-3
DNA: TGCGCCAGCAGCTGGGGGACAGGGGGAGGTGGCTACACCTTC; CDR3: CASSWGTGGGGYTF; J: TRBJ1-2; D: TRBD1; size: .; V: TRBV5-1
DNA: TGTGCCACCAGCAGAGAGATTAGGGACATTGGCTACACCTTC; CDR3: CATSREIRDIGYTF; J: TRBJ1-2; D: .; size: .; V: TRBV15
DNA: TGCGCCAGCAGCTTGGTGGCGGGGGGGCCCCCAGAGACCCAGTACTTC; CDR3: CASSLVAGGPPETQYF; J: TRBJ2-5; D: TRBD2; size: .; V: TRBV5-1
DNA: TGTGCCAGCAGCCAAGGTATGGGGAGGGCTTACAATGAGCAGTTCTTC; CDR3: CASSQGMGRAYNEQFF; J: TRBJ2-1; D: TRBD2; size: .; V: TRBV3-1/TRBV3-2
DNA: TGTGCCAGCAGTGAAACAGTCTACTATGGCTACACCTTC; CDR3: CASSETVYYGYTF; J: TRBJ1-2; D: .; size: .; V: TRBV2
DNA: TGCGCCAGCAGCTCCGGTGTACAGATTCGCTACAATGAGCAGTTCTTC; CDR3: CASSSGVQIRYNEQFF; J: TRBJ2-1; D: .; size: .; V: TRBV5-1
DNA: TGTGCCTGGAGGGCAGGGTACAGCAATCAGCCCCAGCATTTT; CDR3: CAWRAGYSNQPQHF; J: TRBJ1-5; D: .; size: .; V: TRBV30
DNA: TGTGCCACCCTAGGGCAGGGAGGAACCGGGGAGCTGTTTTTT; CDR3: CATLGQGGTGELFF; J: TRBJ2-2; D: .; size: .; V: TRBV24-1
DNA: TGTGCCAGCAGTGAATCCAAGCTAGCGGGGTACACCGGGGAGCTGTTTTTT; CDR3: CASSESKLAGYTGELFF; J: TRBJ2-2; D: TRBD2; size: .; V: TRBV25-1
DNA: TGTGCCAGCAGCCTAGACAGTTACAATGAGCAGTTCTTC; CDR3: CASSLDSYNEQFF; J: TRBJ2-1; D: .; size: .; V: TRBV7-3
DNA: TGCAGCGTTGAGGCTTGGCAGGGGTCTGGCTACACCTTC; CDR3: CSVEAWQGSGYTF; J: TRBJ1-2; D: .; size: once; V: TRBV29-1
DNA: TGTGCCACCTCTGACCTGCGGTATGGCTACACCTTC; CDR3: CATSDLRYGYTF; J: TRBJ1-2; D: .; size: few; V: TRBV12-3/TRBV12-4